The rows below give T cell receptor beta chains drawn from one sample of a study of cytomegalovirus exposure and HLA in healthy donors. The assay was immunoSEQ multiplex PCR, and TCRdb's table has in-frame clones only and misses some. The table lists more than 150,000 clones, about 79% of them singletons. The source material was PBMCs. These receptors all come from a man younger than 35 in good health and CMV-seronegative. CDR3s include the opening cysteine and the closing phenylalanine or tryptophan. Each record gives: clone size, J gene, V gene, D gene, CDR3 DNA, CDR3 protein. D genes are given only for firm matches. Rows give clone size only sometimes, using once, few, many, or a class for an expanded clone.

>.|TRBJ2-1|TRBV29-1|.
TGCAGCGTTGAAGACCTGGCGGGGATCGATGAGCAGTTCTTC
CSVEDLAGIDEQFF
>.|TRBJ2-3|TRBV6-5|.
TGTGCCAGCAGTTCCGACTTAGGCAGCACAGATACGCAGTATTTT
CASSSDLGSTDTQYF
>.|TRBJ2-1|TRBV9|.
TGTGCCAGCAGCGTTTTGGGCGATGAGCAGTTCTTC
CASSVLGDEQFF
>.|TRBJ2-7|TRBV10-2|TRBD2
TGCGCCAGCAGTGACTCAGCGGGAGCAGTTCGCGAGCAGTACTTC
CASSDSAGAVREQYF
>.|TRBJ1-1|TRBV6-5|.
TGTGCCAGCAGTTACGAACGTCGCTCTATGAACACTGAAGCTTTCTTT
CASSYERRSMNTEAFF
>.|TRBJ2-5|TRBV28|.
TGTGCCAGCAGATCCACCGGGACTTACCAAGAGACCCAGTACTTC
CASRSTGTYQETQYF
>.|TRBJ1-1|TRBV7-8|.
TGTGCCAGCAGCTTGCCCGGGACTTACATGAACACTGAAGCTTTCTTT
CASSLPGTYMNTEAFF
>.|TRBJ1-1|TRBV30|.
TGTGCCTGGAGTATGGCGGCTGAAGCTTTCTTT
CAWSMAAEAFF
>.|TRBJ2-7|TRBV6-6|.
TGTGCCAGCAGTTATGGGAGGGGGTCGGTCGAGCAGTACTTC
CASSYGRGSVEQYF
>.|TRBJ1-3|TRBV27|.
TGTGCCAGCAGTGTCGACGGGGGAAACACCATATATTTT
CASSVDGGNTIYF
>.|TRBJ1-2|TRBV6-6|TRBD1
TGTGCCAGCAGGACAGGGGGCGCAAGGGATGGCTACACCTTC
CASRTGGARDGYTF
>.|TRBJ2-2|TRBV5-1|TRBD2
TGCGCCAGCAGCTTGGTAGCGGGCGCGAACACCGGGGAGCTGTTTTTT
CASSLVAGANTGELFF
>few|TRBJ1-3|TRBV27|.
TGTGCCAGCAGTCGAACTGCTAGCTCTGGAAACACCATATATTTT
CASSRTASSGNTIYF
>.|TRBJ1-3|TRBV2|.
TGTGCCAGCAGGAATAAACAGGAGTCTTCTGGAAACACCATATATTTT
CASRNKQESSGNTIYF
>once|TRBJ1-6|TRBV6-5|.
TGTGCCAGCAGTTACGGACGCCCCGGGGGGTATTCACCCCTCCACTTT
CASSYGRPGGYSPLHF
>.|TRBJ1-1|TRBV5-6|.
TGTGCCAGCAGCCTAATACAGGGCAGAGGTACTGAAGCTTTCTTT
CASSLIQGRGTEAFF
>.|TRBJ2-7|TRBV28|.
TGTGCCAGCAGTTTGGGGCCTACCTACGAGCAGTACTTC
CASSLGPTYEQYF
>few|TRBJ1-2|TRBV18|.
TGTGCCAGCTCACCGATCGCGGGTCGGAGCACCAATGGCTACACCTTC
CASSPIAGRSTNGYTF
>.|TRBJ1-2|TRBV27|TRBD1
TGTGCCAGCAGTTTATTTTCCGTGGACAGGGAGGGCCATGGCTACACCTTC
CASSLFSVDREGHGYTF
>.|TRBJ2-3|TRBV15|.
TGTGCCACCAGCAGAGAATTAGCCAGCACAGATACGCAGTATTTT
CATSRELASTDTQYF
>.|TRBJ1-5|TRBV6-5|TRBD1
TGTGCCAGCAGCGCCGGGACAGGGGGCAATCAGCCCCAGCATTTT
CASSAGTGGNQPQHF
>.|TRBJ2-7|TRBV4-2|.
TGTGCCAGCAGCCAAGATTCAGGGATAGGGGAGCAGTACTTC
CASSQDSGIGEQYF
>once|TRBJ2-5|TRBV2|TRBD2
TGTGCCAGCCTGTGGCGGGAGAAGACCCAGTACTTC
CASLWREKTQYF
>few|TRBJ2-2|TRBV30|TRBD1
TGTGCCTGGGTTACGACAGGGCGAGTTAACACCGGGGAGCTGTTTTTT
CAWVTTGRVNTGELFF
>.|TRBJ1-2|TRBV28|.
TGTGCCAGCAGTCCAATACTTATCCGCTATGGCTACACCTTC
CASSPILIRYGYTF
>few|TRBJ1-2|TRBV5-1|.
TGCGCCAGCAGCTTATCCAGGGGCGGTGGCTACACCTTC
CASSLSRGGGYTF
>.|TRBJ2-7|TRBV11-2|TRBD1
TGTGCCAGCAGCTTAGGGGACAGCTCCTACGAGCAGTACTTC
CASSLGDSSYEQYF
>.|TRBJ2-1|TRBV28|TRBD1
TGTGCCAGCAGATCGGGACAGGGGACAAATGAGCAGTTCTTC
CASRSGQGTNEQFF
>.|TRBJ1-2|TRBV18|.
TGTGCCAGCTCACCACCCGGGTCTCTCTATGGCTACACCTTC
CASSPPGSLYGYTF
>once|TRBJ1-1|TRBV28|.
TGTGCCAGCAGTCAACAGGCGGCTGAAGCTTTCTTT
CASSQQAAEAFF